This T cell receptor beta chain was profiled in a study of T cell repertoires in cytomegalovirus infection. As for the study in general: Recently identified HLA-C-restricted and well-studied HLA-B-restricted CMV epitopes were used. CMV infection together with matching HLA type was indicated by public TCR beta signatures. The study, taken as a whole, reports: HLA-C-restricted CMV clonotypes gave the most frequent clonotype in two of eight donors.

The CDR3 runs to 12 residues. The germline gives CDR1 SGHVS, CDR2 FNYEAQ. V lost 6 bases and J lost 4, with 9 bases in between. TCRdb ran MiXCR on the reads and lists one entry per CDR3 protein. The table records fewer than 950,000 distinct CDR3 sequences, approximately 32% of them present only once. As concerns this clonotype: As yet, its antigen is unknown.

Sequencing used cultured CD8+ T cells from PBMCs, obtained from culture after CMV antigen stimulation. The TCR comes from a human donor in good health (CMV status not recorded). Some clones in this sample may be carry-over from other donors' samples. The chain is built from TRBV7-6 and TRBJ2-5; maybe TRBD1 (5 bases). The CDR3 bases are TGTGCCAGCAGAAATAGGGGAGAGACCCAGTACTTC. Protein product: CASRNRGETQYF.